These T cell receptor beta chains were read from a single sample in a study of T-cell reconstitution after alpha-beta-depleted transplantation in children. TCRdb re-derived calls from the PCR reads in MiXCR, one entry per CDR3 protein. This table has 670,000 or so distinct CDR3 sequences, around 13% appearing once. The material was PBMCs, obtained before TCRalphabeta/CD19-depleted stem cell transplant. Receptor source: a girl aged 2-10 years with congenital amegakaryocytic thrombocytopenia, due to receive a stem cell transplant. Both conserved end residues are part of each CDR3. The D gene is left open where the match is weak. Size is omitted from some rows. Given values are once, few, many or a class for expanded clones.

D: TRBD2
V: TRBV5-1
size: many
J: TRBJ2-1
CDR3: CASSYLPWVGEGYNEQFF
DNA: TGCGCCAGCAGCTATCTACCTTGGGTAGGGGAGGGCTACAATGAGCAGTTCTTC

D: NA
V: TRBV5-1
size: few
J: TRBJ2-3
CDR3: CASSLATGVSTDTQYF
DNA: TGCGCCAGCAGCTTGGCTACGGGAGTGTCGACAGATACGCAGTATTTT

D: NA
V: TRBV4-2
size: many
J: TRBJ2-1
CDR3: CASSQEAMNEQFF
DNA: TGTGCCAGCAGCCAAGAGGCCATGAATGAGCAGTTCTTC

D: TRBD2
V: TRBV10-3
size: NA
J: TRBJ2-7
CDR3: CAISPTSAAYEQYF
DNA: TGTGCCATCAGTCCAACTAGCGCAGCCTACGAGCAGTACTTC

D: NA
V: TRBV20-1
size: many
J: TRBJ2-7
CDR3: CSARTKTYEQYF
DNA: TGCAGTGCTAGGACGAAGACGTACGAGCAGTACTTC

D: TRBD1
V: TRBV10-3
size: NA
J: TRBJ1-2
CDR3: CAISWDRNNGYTF
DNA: TGTGCCATCAGCTGGGACAGGAACAATGGCTACACCTTC

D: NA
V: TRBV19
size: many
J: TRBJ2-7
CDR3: CASSSVGGFYEQYF
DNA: TGTGCCAGTAGCTCGGTGGGAGGTTTCTACGAGCAGTACTTC

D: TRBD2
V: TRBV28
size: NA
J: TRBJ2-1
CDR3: CASSRSSGVFNEQFF
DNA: TGTGCCAGCAGCCGATCTAGCGGGGTGTTCAATGAGCAGTTCTTC

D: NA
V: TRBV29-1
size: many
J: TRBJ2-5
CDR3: CSVEGTDLQETQYF
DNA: TGCAGCGTTGAAGGGACAGACCTCCAAGAGACCCAGTACTTC

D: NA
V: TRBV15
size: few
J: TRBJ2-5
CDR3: CATSRERMETQYF
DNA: TGTGCCACCAGCAGAGAAAGGATGGAGACCCAGTACTTC

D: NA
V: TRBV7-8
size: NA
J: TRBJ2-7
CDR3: CASSGDLFYEQHF
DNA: TGTGCCAGCAGCGGCGACCTATTCTACGAGCAGCACTTC

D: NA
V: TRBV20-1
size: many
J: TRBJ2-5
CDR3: CSARKSLGVETQYF
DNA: TGCAGTGCTAGGAAATCACTAGGGGTAGAGACCCAGTACTTC

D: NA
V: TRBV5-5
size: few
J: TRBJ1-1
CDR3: CASFKGGNTEAFF
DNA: TGTGCCAGCTTTAAGGGGGGGAACACTGAAGCTTTCTTT

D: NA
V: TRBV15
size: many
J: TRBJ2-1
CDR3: CATSRLPGTYNEQFF
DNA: TGTGCCACCAGCAGACTTCCGGGAACATACAATGAGCAGTTCTTC

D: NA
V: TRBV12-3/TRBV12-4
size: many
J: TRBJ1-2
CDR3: CASTNLRGRGYTF
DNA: TGTGCCAGCACAAATCTTAGGGGACGAGGCTACACCTTC

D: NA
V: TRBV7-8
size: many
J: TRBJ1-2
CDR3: CASSSMGKHYGYTF
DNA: TGTGCCAGCAGCTCTATGGGGAAGCACTATGGCTACACCTTC

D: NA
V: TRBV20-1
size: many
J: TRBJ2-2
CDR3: CSARGQGSLTNTGELFF
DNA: TGCAGTGCTAGAGGGCAGGGGTCCCTAACGAACACCGGGGAGCTGTTTTTT

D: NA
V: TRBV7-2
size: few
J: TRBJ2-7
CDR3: CASTASRGYEQYF
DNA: TGTGCCAGCACAGCTTCCCGCGGCTACGAGCAGTACTTC

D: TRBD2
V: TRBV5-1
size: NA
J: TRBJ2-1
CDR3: CASSLVPLAGVNEQFF
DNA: TGCGCCAGCAGCTTGGTCCCACTAGCGGGGGTCAATGAGCAGTTCTTC

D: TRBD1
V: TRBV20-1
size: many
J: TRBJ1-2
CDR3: CSATQGATNYGYTF
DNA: TGCAGTGCTACTCAGGGGGCCACTAACTATGGCTACACCTTC

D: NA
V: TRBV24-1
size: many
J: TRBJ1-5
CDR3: CATVPGHPNQPQHF
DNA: TGTGCCACAGTACCGGGACACCCCAATCAGCCCCAGCATTTT

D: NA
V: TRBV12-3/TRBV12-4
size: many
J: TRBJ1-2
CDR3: CASSFARDNGYGYTF
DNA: TGTGCCAGCAGTTTCGCCAGAGACAATGGCTATGGCTACACCTTC

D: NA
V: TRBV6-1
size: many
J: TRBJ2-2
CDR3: CASSENGVFPGELFF
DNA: TGTGCCAGCAGTGAGAACGGGGTATTCCCAGGGGAGCTGTTTTTT

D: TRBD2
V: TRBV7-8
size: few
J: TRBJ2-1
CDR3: CASSLAPGTRNEQFF
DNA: TGTGCCAGCAGCTTAGCCCCCGGGACTAGGAATGAGCAGTTCTTC

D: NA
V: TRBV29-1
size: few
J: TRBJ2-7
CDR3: CSVSRGGEQYF
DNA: TGCAGCGTGTCAAGGGGGGGGGAGCAGTACTTC

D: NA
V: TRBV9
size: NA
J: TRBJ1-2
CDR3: CASSVEGRNYYGYTF
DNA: TGTGCCAGCAGCGTAGAGGGACGCAACTACTATGGCTACACCTTC

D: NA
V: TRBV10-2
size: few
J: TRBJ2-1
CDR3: CASFQYNEQFF
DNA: TGCGCCAGCTTTCAGTACAATGAGCAGTTCTTC

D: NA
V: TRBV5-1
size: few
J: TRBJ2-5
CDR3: CASSFQTEGETQYF
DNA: TGCGCCAGCAGCTTCCAGACAGAAGGAGAGACCCAGTACTTC

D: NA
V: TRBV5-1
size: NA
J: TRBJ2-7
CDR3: CASSSLYGSVLYEQYF
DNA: TGCGCCAGCAGCTCCCTTTACGGGAGTGTCCTCTACGAGCAGTACTTC

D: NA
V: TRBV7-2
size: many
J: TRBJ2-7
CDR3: CASSLYTGDSYEQYF
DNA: TGTGCCAGCAGCTTATACACGGGAGACAGCTACGAGCAGTACTTC

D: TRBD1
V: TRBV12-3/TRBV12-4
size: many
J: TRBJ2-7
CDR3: CASSQQGQHEQYF
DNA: TGTGCCAGCAGTCAACAGGGGCAACACGAGCAGTACTTC

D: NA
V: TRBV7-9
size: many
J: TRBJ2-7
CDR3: CASSLLTYEQYF
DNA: TGTGCCAGCAGCCTCCTAACCTACGAGCAGTACTTC

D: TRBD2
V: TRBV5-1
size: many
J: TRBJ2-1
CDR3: CASSLGLAGTGEQFF
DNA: TGCGCCAGCAGCTTAGGACTAGCGGGGACAGGGGAGCAGTTCTTC

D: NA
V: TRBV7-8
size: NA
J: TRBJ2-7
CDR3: CASSGAAQGRSYEQYF
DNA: TGTGCCAGCAGCGGGGCGGCACAAGGCCGCTCCTACGAGCAGTACTTC

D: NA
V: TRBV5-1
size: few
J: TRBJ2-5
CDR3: CASSFQGPEAQYF
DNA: TGCGCCAGCAGCTTTCAGGGCCCGGAGGCCCAGTACTTC

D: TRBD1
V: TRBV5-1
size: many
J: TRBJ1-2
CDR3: CASRGTGDRFYGYTF
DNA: TGCGCCAGCAGAGGTACGGGGGACAGGTTCTATGGCTACACCTTC

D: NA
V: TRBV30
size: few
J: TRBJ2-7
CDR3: CAWSPLQIIEGYEQYF
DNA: TGTGCCTGGAGTCCCTTACAGATAATAGAAGGCTACGAGCAGTACTTC

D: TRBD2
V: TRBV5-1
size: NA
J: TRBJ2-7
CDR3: CASSLGQAGVSYEQHF
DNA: TGCGCCAGCAGCTTGGGACAAGCGGGAGTTTCCTACGAGCAGCACTTC

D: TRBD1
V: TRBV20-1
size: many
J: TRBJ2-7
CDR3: CSAGQGFNEQYF
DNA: TGCAGTGCCGGACAGGGGTTCAACGAGCAGTACTTC

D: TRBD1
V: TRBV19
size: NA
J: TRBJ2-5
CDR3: CASSMTGDETQYF
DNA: TGTGCCAGTAGCATGACAGGGGATGAGACCCAGTACTTC

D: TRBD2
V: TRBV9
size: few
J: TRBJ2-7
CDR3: CASSVGLAAGGYEQYF
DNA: TGTGCCAGCAGCGTAGGACTAGCAGCCGGGGGGTACGAGCAGTACTTC